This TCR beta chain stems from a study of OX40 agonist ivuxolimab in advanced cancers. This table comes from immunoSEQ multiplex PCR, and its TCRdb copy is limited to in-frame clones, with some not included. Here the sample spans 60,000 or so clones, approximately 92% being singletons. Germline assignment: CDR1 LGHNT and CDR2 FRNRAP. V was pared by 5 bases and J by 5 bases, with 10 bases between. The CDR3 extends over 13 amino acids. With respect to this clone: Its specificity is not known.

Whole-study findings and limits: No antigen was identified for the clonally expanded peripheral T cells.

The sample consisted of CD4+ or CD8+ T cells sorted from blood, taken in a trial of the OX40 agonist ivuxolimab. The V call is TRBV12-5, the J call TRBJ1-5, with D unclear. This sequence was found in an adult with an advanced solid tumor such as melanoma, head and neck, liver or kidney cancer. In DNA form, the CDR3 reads TGTGCTAGTGGTACAGAGACTTATCAGCCCCAGCATTTT. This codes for CASGTETYQPQHF.